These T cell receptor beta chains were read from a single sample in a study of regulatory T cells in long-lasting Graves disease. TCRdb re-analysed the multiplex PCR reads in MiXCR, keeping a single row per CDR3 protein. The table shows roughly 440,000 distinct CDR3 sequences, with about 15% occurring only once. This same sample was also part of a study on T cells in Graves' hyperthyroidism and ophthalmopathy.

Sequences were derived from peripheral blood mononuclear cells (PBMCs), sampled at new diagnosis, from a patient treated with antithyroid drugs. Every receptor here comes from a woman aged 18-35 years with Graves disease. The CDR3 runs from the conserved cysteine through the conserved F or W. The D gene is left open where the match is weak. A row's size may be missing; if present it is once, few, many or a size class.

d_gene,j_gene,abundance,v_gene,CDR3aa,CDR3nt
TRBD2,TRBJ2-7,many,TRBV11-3,CASSPAVGRAVEQYF,TGTGCCAGCAGCCCCGCTGTCGGGAGGGCCGTCGAGCAGTACTTC
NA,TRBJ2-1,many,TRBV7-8,CASSLDRVGHNEQFF,TGTGCCAGCAGCTTAGACAGGGTGGGCCACAATGAGCAGTTCTTC
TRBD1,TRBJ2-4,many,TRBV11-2,CASSSIQGARVIQYF,TGTGCCAGCAGCTCGATACAGGGGGCGCGGGTCATTCAGTACTTC
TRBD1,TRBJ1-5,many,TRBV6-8,CASRRDRGGDSNQPQHF,TGTGCCAGCAGACGGGACAGGGGTGGGGATAGCAATCAGCCCCAGCATTTT
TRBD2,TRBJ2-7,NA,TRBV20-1,CSARDYSTTSGYRYEQYF,TGCAGTGCTAGAGATTATTCCACAACTAGCGGGTACCGCTACGAGCAGTACTTC
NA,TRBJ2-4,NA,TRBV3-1,CASSQGRLAKNIQYF,TGTGCCAGCAGCCAAGGGAGACTAGCCAAAAACATTCAGTACTTC
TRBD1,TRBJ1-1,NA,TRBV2,CASTKDRGWTEAFF,TGTGCCAGCACCAAGGACAGGGGATGGACTGAAGCTTTCTTT
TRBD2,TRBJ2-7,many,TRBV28,CASSQQWTSFSYEQYF,TGTGCCAGCAGTCAACAATGGACTAGCTTTTCCTACGAGCAGTACTTC
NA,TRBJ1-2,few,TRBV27,CASSPRPDSYGYTF,TGTGCCAGCAGTCCCAGGCCAGACTCCTATGGCTACACCTTC
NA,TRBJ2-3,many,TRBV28,CASRRLTDLADTQYF,TGTGCCAGCAGACGGTTAACGGACCTGGCAGATACGCAGTATTTT
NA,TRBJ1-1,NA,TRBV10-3,CAISKQGPNTEAFF,TGTGCCATCAGTAAACAGGGCCCGAACACTGAAGCTTTCTTT
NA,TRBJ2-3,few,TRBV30,CAWGLAGSTDTQYF,TGTGCCTGGGGGCTGGCAGGGTCTACAGATACGCAGTATTTT
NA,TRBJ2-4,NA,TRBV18,CASSPSLNSVGKNIQYF,TGTGCCAGCTCACCAAGTTTGAACTCGGTCGGCAAAAACATTCAGTACTTC
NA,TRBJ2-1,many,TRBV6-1,CASSVDWATNEQFF,TGTGCCAGCAGTGTGGACTGGGCTACGAATGAGCAGTTCTTC
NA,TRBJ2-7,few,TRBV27,CASSLSARAQAFYEQYF,TGTGCCAGCAGTTTGTCGGCCCGGGCACAGGCTTTCTACGAGCAGTACTTC
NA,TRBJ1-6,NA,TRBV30,CAWSAFLGLEPLHF,TGTGCCTGGAGTGCCTTCTTGGGGCTTGAGCCCCTCCACTTT
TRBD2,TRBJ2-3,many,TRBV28,CASSRLADLTDTQYF,TGTGCCAGCAGTCGACTAGCGGATCTCACAGATACGCAGTATTTT
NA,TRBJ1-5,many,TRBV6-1,CASSETWGSNQPQHF,TGTGCCAGCAGTGAGACCTGGGGGAGCAATCAGCCCCAGCATTTT
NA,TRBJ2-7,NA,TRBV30,CAWSLDTTYEQYF,TGTGCCTGGAGCTTGGACACCACCTACGAGCAGTACTTC
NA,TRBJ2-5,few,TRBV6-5,CASSYSTLGQRETQYF,TGTGCCAGCAGTTACTCGACCCTCGGACAGAGAGAGACCCAGTACTTC
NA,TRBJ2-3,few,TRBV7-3,CASSPPSGDTQYF,TGTGCCAGCAGCCCCCCATCAGGGGATACGCAGTATTTT
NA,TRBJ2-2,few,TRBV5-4,CASRQRLGDTGELFF,TGTGCCAGCAGGCAGAGACTAGGGGACACCGGGGAGCTGTTTTTT
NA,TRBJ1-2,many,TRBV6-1,CASSEGQAPGHGYTF,TGTGCCAGCAGTGAAGGGCAAGCGCCGGGCCATGGCTACACCTTC
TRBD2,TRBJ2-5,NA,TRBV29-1,CSVGLAGDRETQYF,TGCAGCGTGGGACTAGCGGGAGATAGAGAGACCCAGTACTTC
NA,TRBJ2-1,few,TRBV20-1,CSATGVLAGAYNEQFF,TGCAGTGCAACAGGGGTTCTAGCGGGCGCCTACAATGAGCAGTTCTTC
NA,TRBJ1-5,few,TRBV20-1,CSANRESNQPQHF,TGCAGTGCTAACAGGGAGAGCAATCAGCCCCAGCATTTT
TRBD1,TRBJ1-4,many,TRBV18,CASSPLPPGGDEKLFF,TGTGCCAGCTCACCCCTCCCCCCAGGGGGAGATGAAAAACTGTTTTTT
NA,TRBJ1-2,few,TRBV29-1,CSVDFGAGGYTF,TGCAGCGTTGATTTCGGGGCGGGGGGCTACACCTTC
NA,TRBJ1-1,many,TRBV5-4,CASSFTLRNTEAFF,TGTGCCAGCAGCTTTACGCTACGGAACACTGAAGCTTTCTTT
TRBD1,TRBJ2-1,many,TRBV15,CATSRDMRGLEQFF,TGTGCCACCAGCAGAGATATGAGGGGGCTTGAGCAGTTCTTC
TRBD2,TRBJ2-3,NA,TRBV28,CASSSSGRRNTQYF,TGTGCCAGCAGCTCTAGCGGGAGAAGGAATACGCAGTATTTT
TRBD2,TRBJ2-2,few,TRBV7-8,CASLWREGVGELFF,TGTGCCAGCTTATGGCGGGAGGGAGTGGGGGAGCTGTTTTTT
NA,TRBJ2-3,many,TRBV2,CANGIRVLSTDTQYF,TGTGCCAATGGTATCAGGGTCCTGAGCACAGATACGCAGTATTTT
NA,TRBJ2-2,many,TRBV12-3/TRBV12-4,CASSAQGGARTGELFF,TGTGCCAGCAGTGCCCAGGGCGGCGCGAGGACCGGGGAGCTGTTTTTT
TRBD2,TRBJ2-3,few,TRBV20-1,CSARAPGLAGAADTQYF,TGCAGTGCTAGAGCCCCGGGACTAGCGGGAGCGGCAGATACGCAGTATTTT
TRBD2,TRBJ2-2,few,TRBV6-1,CASVRTSGANTGELFF,TGTGCCAGCGTTAGGACTAGCGGGGCGAACACCGGGGAGCTGTTTTTT
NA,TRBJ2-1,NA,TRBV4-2,CASSQGDSSSYNEQFF,TGTGCCAGCAGCCAAGGGGACTCCAGCTCCTACAATGAGCAGTTCTTC
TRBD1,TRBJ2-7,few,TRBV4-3,CASSRQGQSVYEQYF,TGCGCCAGCAGCCGACAGGGACAGTCAGTCTACGAGCAGTACTTC
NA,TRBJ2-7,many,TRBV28,CASSLLVDPYEQYF,TGTGCCAGCAGTTTACTAGTAGATCCCTACGAGCAGTACTTC
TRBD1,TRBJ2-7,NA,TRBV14,CASSQSGTGGYEQYF,TGTGCCAGCAGCCAATCCGGGACAGGGGGTTACGAGCAGTACTTC
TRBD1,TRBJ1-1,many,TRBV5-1,CASSPGQVNTEAFF,TGCGCCAGCAGCCCAGGACAGGTTAACACTGAAGCTTTCTTT
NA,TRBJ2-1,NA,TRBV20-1,CSAREPGLHNKQFF,TGCAGTGCTAGAGAGCCGGGACTGCACAATAAGCAGTTCTTC
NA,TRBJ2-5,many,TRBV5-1,CASSLAIAEETQYF,TGCGCCAGCAGCTTGGCGATAGCGGAAGAGACCCAGTACTTC
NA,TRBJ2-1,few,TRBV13,CASSLGRAVSSYNEQFF,TGTGCCAGCAGCTTAGGCCGGGCGGTCTCCTCCTACAATGAGCAGTTCTTC
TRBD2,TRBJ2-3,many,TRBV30,CAVRREGPDTQYF,TGTGCCGTAAGACGGGAGGGCCCTGATACGCAGTATTTT
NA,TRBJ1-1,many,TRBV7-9,CASSLVTANTEAFF,TGTGCCAGCAGCTTAGTAACCGCGAACACTGAAGCTTTCTTT
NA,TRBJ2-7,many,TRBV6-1,CASSESGSGRAISYEQYF,TGTGCCAGCAGTGAATCGGGGTCGGGCAGGGCTATCTCCTACGAGCAGTACTTC
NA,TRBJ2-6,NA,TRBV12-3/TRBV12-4,CASSLAGRTNSRANVLTF,TGTGCCAGCAGTTTAGCTGGGCGGACCAACTCGCGGGCCAACGTCCTGACTTTC
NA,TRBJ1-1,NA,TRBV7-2,CASSRERLSTEAFF,TGTGCCAGCAGCCGTGAACGGTTGTCCACTGAAGCTTTCTTT
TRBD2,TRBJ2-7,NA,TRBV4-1,CASRSTSGFLSSYEQYF,TGCGCCAGCAGATCTACTAGCGGGTTCTTAAGCTCCTACGAGCAGTACTTC
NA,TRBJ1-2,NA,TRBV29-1,CSVEDWGRGYTF,TGCAGCGTTGAGGATTGGGGTAGGGGCTACACCTTC